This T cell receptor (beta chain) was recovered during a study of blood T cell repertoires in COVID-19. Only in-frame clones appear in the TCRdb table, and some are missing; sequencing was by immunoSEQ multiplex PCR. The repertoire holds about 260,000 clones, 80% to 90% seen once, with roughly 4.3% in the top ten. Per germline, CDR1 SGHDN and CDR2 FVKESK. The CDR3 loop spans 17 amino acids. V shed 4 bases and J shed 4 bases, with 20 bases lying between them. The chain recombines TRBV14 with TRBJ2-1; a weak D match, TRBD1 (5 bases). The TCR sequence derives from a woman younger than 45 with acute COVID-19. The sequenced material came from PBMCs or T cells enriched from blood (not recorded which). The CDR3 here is CASSPEKGLPPYNEQFF. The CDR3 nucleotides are TGTGCCAGCAGCCCCGAGAAGGGGCTACCTCCATACAATGAGCAGTTCTTC.